The 22 T cell receptor beta chains below were found in one sample sequenced in a study of spatial heterogeneity in lung cancer. MiXCR, run by TCRdb on the 5' RACE reads, gives a single entry per CDR3 protein. This sample carries 23,000 or so distinct CDR3 sequences, about 7.2% of them seen once, and the ten largest clones take 13% to 15%. Time point: sample taken at primary tumor resection. The starting material was PBMCs, obtained at surgery. The receptor set was obtained from a male donor with early-stage non-small cell lung cancer.

This clonotype was seen ten or more times. V gene TRBV29-1 combines with J gene TRBJ2-1; TRBD2 is a possible D gene (5 bases). The germline CDR1 and CDR2 sequences are SQVTM and ANQGSEA. CDR3 length equals 14 residues. The ends were cut back, 6 bases at V and 1 base at J, with 13 bases in the middle. CDR3 coding DNA: TGCAGCGTCTCCGAGGGCAGATCCTACAATGAGCAGTTCTTC. This translates into CSVSEGRSYNEQFF.

In this sample, this clonotype turned up many times. This chain links TRBV20-1 with TRBJ2-3; D uncertain. The CDR3 runs to 15 residues. The V gene's germline CDR1 is DFQATT and CDR2 SNEGSKA (reference sequence). Trimming stripped 2 bases from V and 0 bases from J, with 12 bases between. The chain's CDR3 is CSARSIGRSTDTQYF. The CDR3 DNA reads TGCAGTGCTAGAAGTATTGGGCGCAGCACAGATACGCAGTATTTT.

Relative to its sample, this clonotype is medium-sized. The J gene is TRBJ2-2, the V gene TRBV7-8; tentatively, D is TRBD1 (6 bases). This CDR3 spans 13 amino acids. V lost 11 bases and J lost 4, with 14 bases in between. Germline CDR1 reads SGHVS; CDR2 reads FQNEAQ. The chain's CDR3 is CAGTGSRTGELFF. Written as DNA, the CDR3 is TGTGCCGGAACAGGGTCGCGCACCGGGGAGCTGTTTTTT.

This clonotype came up many times. The chain has TRBV3-1 and TRBJ2-1; D not certain. The germline V gene encodes CDR1 LGHDT and CDR2 YNNKEL (reference sequence). CDR3 size: 13 residues. V was trimmed by 4 bases and J by 8 bases, leaving 12 bases between them. CDR3 loop: CASSPRPGDEQFF. The CDR3 nucleotides are TGTGCCAGCAGCCCCAGGCCAGGAGATGAGCAGTTCTTC.

V usage is TRBV29-1 and J usage is TRBJ2-7, with TRBD2 identical over 9 bases. The germline CDR1 and CDR2 sequences are SQVTM and ANQGSEA. Trimming at V came to 3 bases and at J to 7 bases, leaving 16 bases not matched to a gene. CDR3 length: 16 amino acids. The CDR3 DNA reads TGCAGCGTTGAGGCGCGGCTAGCGGGGCCAGGTGGAGAGCAGTACTTC. Encoded protein: CSVEARLAGPGGEQYF.

This clonotype was counted ten times or more. The CDR3 bases are TGTGCCAGCAAGGTTTTCGGGGCAGCGAGCCAAGAGACCCAGTACTTC. It is translated as CASKVFGAASQETQYF. The chain links TRBV6-1 to TRBJ2-5, with D possibly being TRBD1 or TRBD2 (5 bases each). The CDR3 contains 16 residues. Per germline, CDR1 MNHNS and CDR2 SASEGT. V was clipped by 7 bases and J by 1 base, with 19 bases between them.

At least ten counts were recorded for this clonotype. The CDR3 reads CSVWTAYTGELFF. The CDR3, as DNA: TGCAGCGTTTGGACAGCCTACACCGGGGAGCTGTTTTTT. This chain links TRBV29-1 with TRBJ2-2; tentatively, D is TRBD1 (6 bases). Germline loops: CDR1 SQVTM, CDR2 ANQGSEA. This CDR3 comprises 13 residues. Trimming shortened V by 5 bases and J by 3 bases, and 10 bases separated the two germline ends.

This clonotype was seen many times. The gene calls are TRBV3-1 and TRBJ2-1; unclear D gene. Trimming left V 4 bases short and J 8 bases short, with 12 bases between. Germline V CDR1 and CDR2: LGHDT, YNNKEL (reference sequence). This CDR3 has 13 residues. The CDR3: CASSPRVKDEQFF. The DNA of the CDR3 is TGTGCCAGCAGCCCAAGGGTAAAGGATGAGCAGTTCTTC.

This clonotype is labeled medium-sized. This rearrangement joins TRBV29-1 to TRBJ1-4; D perhaps matches TRBD1 (5 bases). Between the trimmed V and J ends, which lost 1 base and 3 bases, there was a span of 6 bases. Germline V lookup: CDR1 SQVTM, CDR2 ANQGSEA. This CDR3 is 13 amino acids long. The CDR3 protein is CSVEVTANEKLFF. Here the CDR3 DNA reads TGCAGCGTTGAAGTGACAGCTAATGAAAAACTGTTTTTT.

The V gene is TRBV20-1, the J gene TRBJ2-3; 8 nucleotides line up with TRBD2. J lost 3 bases, V lost 6 bases, and 11 bases had no gene match. The germline V gene encodes CDR1 DFQATT and CDR2 SNEGSKA (reference sequence). This CDR3 has 15 residues. The CDR3 loop is CSAPRGSGGTDTQYF. The CDR3 bases are TGCAGTGCCCCAAGGGGGAGCGGGGGAACAGATACGCAGTATTTT.

This clonotype has just a few counts. This chain joins TRBV20-1 and TRBJ1-4; 8 bases map to TRBD1. Germline V gene data show CDR1 as DFQATT and CDR2 as SNEGSKA (reference sequence). The CDR3 has 15 residues. Trimming at V came to 0 bases and at J to 8 bases, leaving 8 bases not matched to a gene. CDR3 residues: CSARDVGRGREKLFF. CDR3 sequence (DNA): TGCAGTGCTAGAGATGTCGGCAGGGGGCGGGAAAAACTGTTTTTT.

The chain uses TRBV4-1 and TRBJ2-3; either TRBD1 or TRBD2 may fit D (5 bases each). Trimming pared 0 bases from V and 5 bases from J, leaving 18 bases between. CDR1 MGHRA and CDR2 YSYEKL come from the germline V gene. This CDR3 has 17 residues. The CDR3 DNA sequence: TGCGCCAGCAGCCAAGACCCCGGGACGCCACTTATAGATACGCAGTATTTT. Amino acid sequence: CASSQDPGTPLIDTQYF.

This clonotype came up a few times. The V call is TRBV20-1, the J call TRBJ2-1; TRBD2 matches at 9 bases. The CDR3 spans 14 residues. The germline V gene encodes CDR1 DFQATT and CDR2 SNEGSKA (reference sequence). The trim removed 3 bases at V and 7 bases at J, leaving 7 bases unmatched. This CDR3 is CSARPREGRNEQFF. The CDR3 DNA sequence: TGCAGTGCTAGGCCGCGGGAGGGCCGTAATGAGCAGTTCTTC.

This clonotype was detected ten times or more. This sequence joins TRBV20-1 and TRBJ1-5, with TRBD1 matching over 10 bases. Per germline, CDR1 DFQATT and CDR2 SNEGSKA (reference sequence). The ends lost 0 bases at V and 5 bases at J; junction bases unmatched: 7. The CDR3 has 16 residues. This CDR3 is CSAREPRTGGHQPQHF. For the CDR3, the DNA is TGCAGTGCTAGAGAGCCTCGGACAGGGGGTCATCAGCCCCAGCATTTT.

Ten or more counts support this clonotype. This rearrangement joins TRBV3-1 to TRBJ2-5; D ambiguous. Trimming stripped 0 bases from V and 4 bases from J, with 9 bases between. Germline V gene lookup returns CDR1 LGHDT and CDR2 YNNKEL (reference sequence). This CDR3 has 14 amino acids. The CDR3 here is CASSQDPRPETQYF. CDR3 DNA sequence: TGTGCCAGCAGCCAAGATCCTCGCCCAGAGACCCAGTACTTC.

This CDR3 is CAWSQDMEFEAFF. The CDR3, as DNA: TGTGCCTGGAGTCAGGACATGGAGTTTGAAGCTTTCTTT. The J gene is TRBJ1-1, the V gene TRBV30, with a weak D call TRBD1 (5 bases). Germline V gives CDR1 GTSNPN, CDR2 SVGIG (reference sequence). V dropped 2 bases and J dropped 7 bases, with 14 bases sitting between them. This CDR3 region has 13 residues.

This clonotype was observed many times. V and J are TRBV5-1 and TRBJ2-7; D unresolved. CDR1 and CDR2 (germline): SGHRS, YFSETQ. The CDR3 covers 14 residues. The V end lost 0 bases, the J end lost 4 bases, and 11 bases lay between the germline ends. The CDR3 reads CASSLGARNYEQYF. DNA of the CDR3: TGCGCCAGCAGCTTGGGGGCAAGGAATTACGAGCAGTACTTC.

The rearrangement links TRBV28 to TRBJ1-5; a possible D gene is TRBD1 (6 bases). Per germline, CDR1 MDHEN and CDR2 SYDVKM. V lost 2 bases and J lost 6, with 14 bases in between. The CDR3 totals 15 residues. CDR3: CASSLMTGGGQPQHF. In nucleotides, the CDR3 is TGTGCCAGCAGTTTAATGACAGGTGGGGGTCAGCCCCAGCATTTT.

In this sample, this clonotype turned up a few times. The chain links TRBV5-1 to TRBJ2-1; 11 positions match TRBD2. The V gene's germline CDR1 is SGHRS and CDR2 YFSETQ. The CDR3 spans 16 residues. With V trimmed by 0 bases and J by 6 bases, 5 bases remained unmatched. Here the CDR3 reads CASSLVPTSGANEQFF. As DNA, the CDR3 is TGCGCCAGCAGCTTGGTCCCGACTAGCGGGGCCAATGAGCAGTTCTTC.

This clonotype has more than one count but fewer than ten. The CDR3 DNA is TGTGCCAGCAGCTTCTCTTCGGGGGGCGAGACCCAGTACTTC. It is translated as CASSFSSGGETQYF. The chain recombines TRBV7-2 with TRBJ2-5; maybe TRBD2 (7 bases). The length of the CDR3 is 14 residues. The germline gives CDR1 SGHTA, CDR2 FQGNSA. Trimming pared 3 bases from V and 5 bases from J, leaving 13 bases between.

This clonotype was seen ten or more times. The chain joins TRBV28 to TRBJ2-6; TRBD1 agrees at 12 bases. V was clipped by 7 bases and J by 4 bases; unmatched bases: 8. Germline loops: CDR1 MDHEN, CDR2 SYDVKM. The CDR3 runs to 17 residues. The chain's CDR3 is CASTTGQGALGANVLTF. CDR3 bases: TGTGCCAGCACTACGGGACAGGGGGCTTTAGGGGCCAACGTCCTGACTTTC.

In its sample, this clonotype ranks as medium-sized (0.01 to 0.1%). The chain recombines TRBV5-1 with TRBJ2-1; 7 bases line up with TRBD2. The CDR3 extends over 14 amino acids. With V trimmed by 4 bases and J by 2 bases, 3 bases remained unmatched. The germline V gene has CDR1 SGHRS and CDR2 YFSETQ. The CDR3 DNA follows: TGCGCCAGCAGCCGTAGCGGGCCCTACAATGAGCAGTTCTTC. This sequence encodes CASSRSGPYNEQFF.